The 27 T cell receptor beta chains reported below all come from one sample, sequenced in a study of T-cell reconstitution after alpha-beta-depleted transplantation in children. Unique molecular identifiers tagged the TCRbeta library. TCRdb passed the PCR reads through MiXCR, listing each CDR3 protein once. The data hold 440,000 or so distinct CDR3 sequences, with about a tenth observed a single time. Sequences were derived from PBMCs from the stem cell graft donor, sampled from the stem cell graft. All receptors derive from a human donor who donated a stem cell graft to a child with acute myeloid leukemia.

This clonotype was counted only a few times. In nucleotides, the CDR3 is TGTGCCAGCAGTTACTCTGGGGAAGACACTGAAGCTTTCTTT. Its protein is CASSYSGEDTEAFF. The chain uses TRBV6-5 and TRBJ1-1; D not certain. The CDR3 loop spans 14 amino acids. V was cut by 0 bases and J by 3 bases, with 8 bases left in between. Per the germline V gene, CDR1 is MNHEY and CDR2 is SVGAGI.

The chain combines TRBV10-3 with TRBJ2-4; a weak D match, TRBD2 (5 bases). The germline V and J ends were trimmed by 2 bases and 1 base, with 12 bases remaining between them. Looked up from germline, CDR1 is ENHRY and CDR2 is SYGVKD. There are 16 residues in the CDR3. The CDR3 is CAISEEGSFAKNIQYF. DNA of the CDR3: TGTGCCATCAGTGAGGAGGGTAGTTTTGCCAAAAACATTCAGTACTTC.

This clonotype was seen repeatedly, ten times or more. V gene TRBV3-1 combines with J gene TRBJ1-1; no firm D call. The CDR3 is made up of 15 amino acids. The V gene's germline CDR1 is LGHDT and CDR2 YNNKEL (reference sequence). V lost 2 bases and J lost 1, with 11 bases in between. CDR3 DNA: TGTGCCAGCAGCCAATTCGGGTCGGGGAACACTGAAGCTTTCTTT. This encodes CASSQFGSGNTEAFF. Looking up the rest from reference TRBV3-1 and TRBJ1-1 gives the full variable domain: DTAVSQTPKYLVTQMGNDKSIKCEQNLGHDTMYWYKQDSKKFLKIMFSYNNKELIINETVPNRFSPKSPDKAHLNLHINSLELGDSAVYFCASSQFGSGNTEAFFGQGTRLTVV.

This clonotype was picked up a small number of times. The CDR3 sequence: CASRPEQETQYF. Here the CDR3 DNA reads TGTGCCAGCAGGCCAGAACAAGAGACCCAGTACTTC. V and J are TRBV2 and TRBJ2-5; D remains ambiguous. Deletions cut 6 bases from V and 2 bases from J, with 7 bases between. In germline, CDR1 is SNHLY, CDR2 FYNNEI. The CDR3 has 12 amino acids.

This clonotype was recorded once. The CDR3 end shows no conserved phenylalanine or tryptophan, and so a read error is likely. This CDR3 reads CASSRLAGGETQYL. Here the CDR3 DNA reads TGTGCCAGCAGCCGACTAGCGGGAGGAGAGACCCAGTACTTG. The gene calls are TRBV5-5 and TRBJ2-5, with 13 bases fitting TRBD2. Germline CDR1 is SGHKS and CDR2 is YYEKEE (reference sequence). The CDR3 spans 14 residues. V lost 4 bases and J lost 4; bases outside the gene matches: 1.

Only a few counts were recorded for this clonotype. The chain uses TRBV15 and TRBJ1-6; 8 bases fit TRBD1. CDR1 is LNHNV and CDR2 is YYDKDF in the germline V gene (reference sequence). This CDR3 is built from 15 residues. The trim removed 3 bases at V and 8 bases at J, leaving 6 bases unmatched. The CDR3 here is CATSRTGTGDSPLHF. The DNA of the CDR3 is TGTGCCACCAGCAGGACCGGGACAGGAGATTCACCCCTCCACTTT.

The sample holds many counts of this clonotype. This chain links TRBV20-1 with TRBJ2-5; D is possibly TRBD1 (6 bases). The CDR3 totals 14 residues. Trimming pared 1 base from V and 5 bases from J, leaving 14 bases between. Germline lookup yields CDR1 DFQATT and CDR2 SNEGSKA (reference sequence). The DNA of the CDR3 is TGCAGTGCTAGAGGGACAGCAAGGTCTGAGACCCAGTACTTC. Protein product: CSARGTARSETQYF.

This clonotype was picked up a small number of times. This rearrangement joins TRBV7-8 to TRBJ2-7, with 13 bases that match TRBD2. Germline CDR1 and CDR2: SGHVS and FQNEAQ. V gave up 4 bases and J gave up 6 bases; unmatched junction bases: 9. The CDR3 has 16 residues. The CDR3 DNA reads TGTGCCAGCAGCTACACGCCGGGACTAGCGGGATTCGAGCAGTACTTC. It specifies CASSYTPGLAGFEQYF. Supplemented by reference TRBV7-8 and TRBJ2-7, the full variable domain reads GAGVSQSPRYKVAKRGQDVALRCDPISGHVSLFWYQQALGQGPEFLTYFQNEAQLDKSGLPSDRFFAERPEGSVSTLKIQRTQQEDSAVYLCASSYTPGLAGFEQYFGPGTRLTVT.

The chain employs TRBV10-3 and TRBJ2-1; TRBD1 matches 7 bases. The CDR3 sequence is 15 residues long. Looked up from germline, CDR1 is ENHRY and CDR2 is SYGVKD. Unmatched junction bases numbered 10, after V lost 4 bases and J lost 7 bases. CDR3 DNA: TGTGCCATCAGTGGGGCCGGGGCAGGGGGAAATGAGCAGTTCTTC. Its protein product is CAISGAGAGGNEQFF.

The rearrangement links TRBV5-8 to TRBJ2-7; 9 nucleotides agree with TRBD1. The J segment lost 3 bases and the V segment lost 3 bases, leaving 7 bases of the junction unmatched. The CDR3 length is 15 residues. Per germline, CDR1 SGHTS and CDR2 YDEGEE. In DNA form, the CDR3 reads TGTGCCAGCAGCTCCCTGGGACAGGGCCTCTACGAGCAGTACTTC. It specifies CASSSLGQGLYEQYF.

This clonotype was seen repeatedly, ten times or more. The genes are TRBV5-1 and TRBJ1-2; D may be TRBD1 (5 bases). Per germline, CDR1 SGHRS and CDR2 YFSETQ. V lost 3 bases, J lost 4 bases, and 13 bases lay in between. The length of the CDR3 is 14 residues. CDR3 sequence (DNA): TGCGCCAGCAGCTCCGGGACGGCGGGCTATGGCTACACCTTC. It specifies CASSSGTAGYGYTF. Using reference TRBV5-1 and TRBJ1-2 for the parts outside the CDR3, the full variable domain is KAGVTQTPRYLIKTRGQQVTLSCSPISGHRSVSWYQQTPGQGLQFLFEYFSETQRNKGNFPGRFSGRQFSNSRSEMNVSTLELGDSALYLCASSSGTAGYGYTFGSGTRLTVV.

A few counts support this clonotype. The V and J genes are TRBV5-1 and TRBJ2-1, with 9 bases fitting TRBD1. CDR3 length equals 16 residues. In germline, CDR1 is SGHRS, CDR2 YFSETQ. With 5 bases clipped from V and 7 bases from J, the junction kept 13 bases outside the gene matches. Written as DNA, the CDR3 is TGCGCCAGCAGTTCCAATACGGGACAGGGCGGTAATGAGCAGTTCTTC. Its translation is CASSSNTGQGGNEQFF.

The chain combines TRBV27 with TRBJ2-1; 10 bases align to TRBD1. CDR3 length: 15 residues. With V trimmed by 3 bases and J by 8 bases, 7 bases remained unmatched. CDR1 and CDR2 (germline): MNHEY, SMNVEV (reference sequence). The CDR3 nucleotides are TGTGCCAGCAGTTTCGCCGGGACAGGGGTGCATGAGCAGTTCTTC. Protein: CASSFAGTGVHEQFF.

This clonotype was detected a few times. V gene TRBV13 combines with J gene TRBJ2-7, with a tentative D call TRBD2 (6 bases). This CDR3 spans 14 amino acids. V shed 4 bases and J shed 1 base, with 11 bases lying between them. Germline V gene data show CDR1 as PRHDT and CDR2 as FYEKMQ (reference sequence). The chain's CDR3 is CASSSGSQSYEQYF. The CDR3 DNA is TGTGCCAGCAGCTCCGGGAGTCAGTCCTACGAGCAGTACTTC. Supplemented by reference TRBV13 and TRBJ2-7, the full variable domain reads AAGVIQSPRHLIKEKRETATLKCYPIPRHDTVYWYQQGPGQDPQFLISFYEKMQSDKGSIPDRFSAQQFSDYHSELNMSSLELGDSALYFCASSSGSQSYEQYFGPGTRLTVT.

The rearrangement joins TRBV5-1 to TRBJ2-3; tentatively, D is TRBD2 (6 bases). The CDR3 is 14 amino acids. Trimming stripped 3 bases from V and 4 bases from J, with 12 bases between. The germline CDR1 and CDR2 sequences are SGHRS and YFSETQ. CDR3 coding DNA: TGCGCCAGCAGCTACCTCGGGAGAGCAGATACGCAGTATTTT. Residues: CASSYLGRADTQYF.

This clonotype was observed a few times. This sequence joins TRBV11-1 and TRBJ1-5; maybe TRBD1 (5 bases). This CDR3 region has 18 residues. Trimming shortened V by 7 bases and J by 0 bases, and 22 bases separated the two germline ends. In germline, CDR1 is SGHAT, CDR2 FQDESV (reference sequence). The DNA of the CDR3 is TGTGCCAGCACCCAAGTGGGGGTGGGAACTTATAGCAATCAGCCCCAGCATTTT. Protein sequence: CASTQVGVGTYSNQPQHF.

The chain recombines TRBV6-2 or TRBV6-3 with TRBJ1-5, with D uncertain. Germline CDR1 reads MNHEY; CDR2 reads SVGEGT. The CDR3 covers 15 residues. Trimming stripped 6 bases from V and 1 base from J, with 13 bases between. The CDR3 reads CASSAGSGSNQPQHF. The CDR3 coding sequence is TGTGCCAGCAGCGCCGGGTCGGGGAGCAATCAGCCCCAGCATTTT.

In this sample, this clonotype turned up a few times. The chain links TRBV4-2 to TRBJ2-6; D is unresolved. V lost 1 base and J lost 2, with 6 bases in between. CDR1 and CDR2 from the germline V gene are LGHNA and YNFKEQ. CDR3 length equals 15 residues. The DNA for the CDR3 is TGTGCCAGCAGCCAAGTTACTACTGGGGCCAACGTCCTGACTTTC. Residues: CASSQVTTGANVLTF.

The chain employs TRBV20-1 and TRBJ2-3, with 8 bases lining up with TRBD2. V trimming: 3 bases; J trimming: 8 bases; junction bases outside the gene matches: 13. This CDR3 has 15 residues. The germline V gene has CDR1 DFQATT and CDR2 SNEGSKA (reference sequence). The CDR3 DNA reads as TGCAGTGCTAGGATGATAGCGGGGTCGATGGGTACGCAGTATTTT. It is translated as CSARMIAGSMGTQYF.

The gene calls are TRBV19 and TRBJ1-5; TRBD1 might be the D (5 bases). Germline V gives CDR1 LNHDA, CDR2 SQIVND (reference sequence). This CDR3 spans 14 amino acids. V lost 3 bases, J lost 3 bases, and 9 bases lay in between. CDR3 amino acids: CASSIGGVNQPQHF. CDR3 nucleotides: TGTGCCAGTAGTATTGGGGGGGTCAATCAGCCCCAGCATTTT.

This clonotype was counted at least ten times. DNA of the CDR3: TGTGCCAGCAGTTTTGGCGGGGGGGCGAATGAGCAGTTCTTC. Its protein product is CASSFGGGANEQFF. The chain is built from TRBV12-3 or TRBV12-4 and TRBJ2-1; 9 positions agree with TRBD2. V shed 3 bases, J shed 7 bases, and the junction held 4 bases outside the gene matches. This CDR3 has 14 residues.

The chain couples TRBV11-2 to TRBJ2-7; the match to TRBD1 covers 7 bases. Germline V gene sequence: CDR1 SGHAT, CDR2 FQNNGV. With 1 base clipped from V and 0 bases from J, the junction kept 9 bases outside the gene matches. CDR3 length: 17 amino acids. CDR3 residues: CASSLGRLQGSSYEQYV. The CDR3 coding sequence is TGTGCCAGCAGCTTAGGTCGTTTACAGGGGAGCTCCTACGAGCAGTACGTC.

Note on this clonotype: A read error may produce the germline difference seen at one junction end. The V call is TRBV10-3, the J call TRBJ2-1, with TRBD1 as a possible D gene (5 bases). The CDR3 runs 14 residues. Germline V gene sequence: CDR1 ENHRY, CDR2 SYGVKD. The CDR3: CAMSEGQGDNEQFF. The DNA for the CDR3 is TGTGCCATGAGTGAAGGTCAGGGCGACAATGAGCAGTTCTTC.

The chain employs TRBV7-2 and TRBJ2-1; 7 bases align to TRBD2. Germline V lookup: CDR1 SGHTA, CDR2 FQGNSA. V dropped 8 bases and J dropped 5; count of bases not matched to a gene: 12. CDR3 length equals 15 residues. CDR3: CASSNLGTINNEQFF. CDR3 DNA: TGTGCCAGCTCAAATTTGGGGACTATTAACAATGAGCAGTTCTTC.

This clonotype was counted between two and nine times. The V gene is TRBV2, the J gene TRBJ2-2, with 7 bases lining up with TRBD2. This CDR3 comprises 13 residues. The V gene's germline CDR1 is SNHLY and CDR2 FYNNEI. Trimming cost V 8 bases and J 3 bases; bases outside gene matches: 3. CDR3 bases: TGTGCCAGCTTGCGGGAGTACACCGGGGAGCTGTTTTTT. Protein sequence: CASLREYTGELFF.

In this sample, this clonotype turned up a few times. The V and J genes are TRBV15 and TRBJ2-3, with D perhaps TRBD1 or TRBD2 (5 bases each). The CDR3 sequence is 17 residues long. The germline V gene has CDR1 LNHNV and CDR2 YYDKDF (reference sequence). V was shortened by 0 bases and J by 2 bases, with 15 bases between the two germline ends. The CDR3 DNA is TGTGCCACCAGCAGAGATCAAGGGGCGGGTTCCACAGATACGCAGTATTTT. Its translation is CATSRDQGAGSTDTQYF.

This chain joins TRBV2 and TRBJ2-4, with unresolved D. The CDR3 contains 14 residues. V was clipped by 6 bases and J by 1 base, with 10 bases between them. CDR1 is SNHLY and CDR2 is FYNNEI in the germline V gene. CDR3 protein: CASRKGPAKNIQYF. The CDR3 DNA sequence: TGTGCCAGCAGGAAAGGGCCGGCCAAAAACATTCAGTACTTC.